This paragraph reports one T cell receptor beta chain. Germline loops: CDR1 SGHAT, CDR2 FQNNGV. The ends were cut back, 3 bases at V and 11 bases at J, with 13 bases in the middle. The CDR3 sequence is 12 residues long. The sample belongs to a study of technical replicates of blood from a few donors. TCRdb's copy holds only in-frame clones and misses some; the assay was immunoSEQ multiplex PCR. In the table there are about 75,000 clones, about nine tenths of which are singletons. This chain connects TRBV11-2 to TRBJ1-1; unclear D gene. The receptor's source is a human donor in good health. Some clones in this sample may be carry-over from other donors' samples. The sample taken for sequencing was T cells isolated from PBMCs. The CDR3 reads CASSLDAGGAFF. CDR3 nucleotide sequence: TGTGCCAGCAGCTTGGATGCAGGTGGGGCTTTCTTT.